This TCR beta chain was sequenced during a study of control samples from healthy donors and cancer patients. In its sample, this clone was seen once. Some clones are missing from TCRdb's copy, which holds only in-frame ones; the method was immunoSEQ multiplex PCR. In the table there are 150,000 or so clones, just under 95% of which are singletons. Germline CDR1 and CDR2: SEHNR and FQNEAQ (reference sequence). The CDR3 runs 14 residues. Trimming took 4 bases from V and 9 from J, leaving 16 bases between them. The chain couples TRBV7-9 to TRBJ2-1; D is tentatively TRBD1 or TRBD2 (5 bases each). The specimen was PBMCs. This sequence originates from a man between 60 and 75 years old with colorectal cancer. The CDR3 reads CASSWKTGTGEQFF. CDR3 coding DNA: TGTGCCAGCAGCTGGAAGACCGGGACGGGTGAGCAGTTCTTC.